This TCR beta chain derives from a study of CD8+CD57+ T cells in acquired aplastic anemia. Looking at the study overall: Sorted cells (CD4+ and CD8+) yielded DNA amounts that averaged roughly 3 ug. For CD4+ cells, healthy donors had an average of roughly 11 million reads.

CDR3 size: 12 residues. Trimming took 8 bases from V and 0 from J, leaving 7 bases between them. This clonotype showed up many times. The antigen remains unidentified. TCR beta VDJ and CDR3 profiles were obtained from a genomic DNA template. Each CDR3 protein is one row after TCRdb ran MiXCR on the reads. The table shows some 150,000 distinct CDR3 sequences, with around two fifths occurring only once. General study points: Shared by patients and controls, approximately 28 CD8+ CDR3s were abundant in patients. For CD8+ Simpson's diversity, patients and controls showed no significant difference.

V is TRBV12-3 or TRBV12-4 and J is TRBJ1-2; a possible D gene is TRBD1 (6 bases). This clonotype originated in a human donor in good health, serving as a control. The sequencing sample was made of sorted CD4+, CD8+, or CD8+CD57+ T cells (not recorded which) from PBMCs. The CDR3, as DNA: TGTGCCAGCGGACAGACTAACTATGGCTACACCTTC. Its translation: CASGQTNYGYTF.